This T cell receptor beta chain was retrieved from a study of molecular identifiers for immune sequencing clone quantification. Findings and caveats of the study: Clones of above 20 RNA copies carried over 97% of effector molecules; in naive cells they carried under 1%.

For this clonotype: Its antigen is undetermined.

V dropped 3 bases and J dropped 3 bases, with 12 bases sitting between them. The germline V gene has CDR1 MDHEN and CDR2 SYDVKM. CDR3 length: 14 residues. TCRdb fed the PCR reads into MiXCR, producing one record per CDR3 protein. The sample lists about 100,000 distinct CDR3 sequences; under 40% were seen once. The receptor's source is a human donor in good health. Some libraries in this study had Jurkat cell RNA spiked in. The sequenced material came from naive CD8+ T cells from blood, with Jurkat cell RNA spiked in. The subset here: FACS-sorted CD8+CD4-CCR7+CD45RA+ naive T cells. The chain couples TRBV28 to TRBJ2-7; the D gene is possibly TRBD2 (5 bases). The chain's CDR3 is CASSFPGNLYEQYF. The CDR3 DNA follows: TGTGCCAGCAGTTTCCCCGGGAACCTCTACGAGCAGTACTTC.